Sequencing of this T cell receptor (beta chain) was carried out in a study of beta chain features in type 1 diabetes. Turning to the study itself: Patient and healthy donor groups were alike in age, gender and cell yields.

Reverse transcribing all isolated RNA meant expressed TCRB transcripts were sequenced. Assay: immunoSEQ multiplex PCR; the TCRdb copy retains only in-frame clones and omits some. The sample yields hundreds of thousands of clones, about 71% seen once. The ends lost 8 bases at V and 1 base at J; junction bases unmatched: 9. Germline loops: CDR1 MGHDK, CDR2 SYGVNS. CDR3 length: 15 amino acids. Study-wide results and caveats: cDNA-based sequencing might over-represent cells highly expressing TCR. All four CD4+ subsets of Type 1 diabetes patients contained TCRB CDR3s that were moderately but significantly shorter. The analysis here could not establish whether HLA type shapes TCRB rearrangement.

Of note for this clone: Its matching antigen is unknown.

The chain links TRBV25-1 to TRBJ1-1, with TRBD1 identical over 8 bases. Material for sequencing was naive CD4+ T cells from blood. This TCR was sampled from a man younger than 45 in good health. The chain's CDR3 is CASLPGDRWNTEAFF. CDR3 in DNA: TGTGCCAGCCTCCCCGGGGACAGGTGGAACACTGAAGCTTTCTTT.